The text below deals with one T cell receptor beta chain. This clonotype occurred once. What antigen it recognizes has not been identified. At one end the junction does not follow the germline gene, possibly because of a read error. Libraries were constructed by multiplex PCR. The instrument was an Illumina HiSeq 2500. TCRbeta libraries were constructed through three rounds of nested PCR with primers (Table S4) according to protocols adapted from ARM-PCR. Before sequencing, PCR products of 200-500 bp were excised from the gel and purified with the QIAquick gel extraction kit. Per the source publication's procedure: Trimmomatic was used to clean the reads, FLASH was used to merge the reads into complete CDR3 sequences, and MiTCR was used to assign the reads to V(D)J germline segments. VDJtools was used to compute clonal diversity as the inverse Simpson's index. Productive reads were defined as in-frame sequences without a premature stop codon. Clones were called with MiXCR by TCRdb after fastp trimmed the public reads at Q25, and only in-frame beta chains were retained. Rows with one shared CDR3 protein collapse into an entry with the most common genes and DNA. TCRdb, not the authors, supplied the V and J calls. The sample yields 60,000 to 85,000 distinct CDR3 sequences; 55% to 85% were counted once. Together, the top ten hold roughly 30% of the sample.

This entry is derived from a study of tumor and adjacent non-tumor tissue in lung cancer (dated by TCRdb to 2016 to 2019). Study-level background: Of the cohort, about a dozen patients had adenocarcinoma, 2 had squamous cell carcinoma and 1 had small cell lung cancer. Bulk TCRbeta repertoires were compared between lung tumor tissue and matched distant non-tumor lung tissue obtained from fewer than 18 lung cancer patients. TCRbeta CDR3 sequencing was performed on thirty paired specimens, with one tumor sample and one normal lung sample collected per patient. The roughly 15 patients were aged about 30 to 80 years, included ten or so men and 5 women, and had TNM stage I to III disease. A total of roughly 130,000,000 productive TCRbeta reads were generated by sequencing, corresponding to an average of roughly 4 million reads per sample. General study outcomes and caveats: TCR diversity (inverse Simpson) was significantly higher in tumor than in normal lung tissue (roughly 430 vs 170, P = 0.0075, Mann-Whitney U test). In normal lung, the top 100 clones accounted for a significantly larger cumulative share of the repertoire than in tumor tissue. With only around 16 patients in the cohort, the authors noted that larger samples and more detailed clinical data are needed. Neither the sequencing platform nor unique molecular identifiers are named or mentioned anywhere in the methods. Peripheral blood was not sequenced, so blood TCRbeta repertoires were not examined in the lung cancer patients of the study. Significantly higher TCR diversity was found in younger patients, and higher tumor TCR diversity was associated with shorter overall and disease-free survival.

RNA was isolated from bulk, unsorted tissue, and RNA quality was assessed with a NanoDrop ND-1000 and an Agilent 2100. All donors had newly diagnosed lung cancer, had not received prior chemotherapy, and were admitted for thoracic surgery in China between August and November 2014. Patients who had received previous radiotherapy or chemotherapy, or who had another concurrent cancer, were excluded from the study. Surgical tissue pieces of about 1-2.3 cm3 were preserved in RNAlater solution and stored at -80 °C until use. CDR1 MNHNS and CDR2 SASEGT are derived from the germline V gene. Inclusive of the bounding cysteine and phenylalanine, the CDR3 is 13 residues long. The retained sequence is limited to the CDR3, 39 bases, with the frame set at the first base.

Specimen: lung tumor tissue. Recombination connected TRBV6-1 to TRBJ1-1, and TRBD1 may be the D gene, going by 5 matching bases. This receptor was obtained from a man in his 60s with non-small cell lung cancer. The CDR3 protein is CAITSRVNTEASF. The DNA sequence reads TGTGCCATCACCTCCAGGGTGAACACTGAAGCTTCCTTT.